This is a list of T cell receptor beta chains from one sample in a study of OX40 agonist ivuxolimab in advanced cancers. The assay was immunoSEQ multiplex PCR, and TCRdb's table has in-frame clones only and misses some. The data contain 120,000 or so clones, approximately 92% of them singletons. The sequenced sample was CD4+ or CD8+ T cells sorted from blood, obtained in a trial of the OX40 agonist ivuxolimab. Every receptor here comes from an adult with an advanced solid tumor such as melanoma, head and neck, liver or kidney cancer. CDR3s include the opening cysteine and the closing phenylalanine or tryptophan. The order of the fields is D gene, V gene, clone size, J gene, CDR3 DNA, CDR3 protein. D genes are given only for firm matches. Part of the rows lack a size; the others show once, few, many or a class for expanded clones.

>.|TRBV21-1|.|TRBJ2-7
TGTGCCAGCAGCAAAAAAACGAGGGGGGTAGCGGGAAGATACGAGCAGTACTTC
CASSKKTRGVAGRYEQYF
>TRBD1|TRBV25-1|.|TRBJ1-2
TGTGCCAGCTCAGAACCAGGGGGGAGCTATGGCTACACCTTC
CASSEPGGSYGYTF
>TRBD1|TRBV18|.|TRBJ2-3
TGTGCCAGCTCCCAGGGGGCAGATACGCAGTATTTT
CASSQGADTQYF
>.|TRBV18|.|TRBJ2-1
TGTGCCAGCTCACCAGACCGGGCCCATGAGCAGTTCTTC
CASSPDRAHEQFF
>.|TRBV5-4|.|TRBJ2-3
TGTGCCAGCAGCTTGCCCGGCCCGGGAGATACGCAGTATTTT
CASSLPGPGDTQYF
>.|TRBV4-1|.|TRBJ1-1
TGCGCCAGCAGCCAAACAGGGCAGAGGGGTACCACTGAAGCTTTCTTT
CASSQTGQRGTTEAFF
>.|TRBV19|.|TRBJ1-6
TGTGCCTGCACCGGGACAAATAATTCACCCCTCCACTTT
CACTGTNNSPLHF
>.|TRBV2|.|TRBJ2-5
TGTGCCAGCAGGACAGTTAGAAAGGAATCCCAGTACTTC
CASRTVRKESQYF
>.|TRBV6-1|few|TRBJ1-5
TGTGCCAGCAGTGAAATAGGTCAGAGCAATCAGCCCCAGCATTTT
CASSEIGQSNQPQHF
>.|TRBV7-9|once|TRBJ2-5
TGTGCCAGCAGCTTCGCGAGGTACCAAGAGACCCAGTACTTC
CASSFARYQETQYF
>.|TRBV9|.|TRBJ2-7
TGTGCCAGCAGTCAGAACCCTAGATCCTACGAGCAGTACTTC
CASSQNPRSYEQYF
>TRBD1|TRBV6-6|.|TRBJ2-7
TGTGCCAGCAGTTACCCCGACAGGGACGTCTCCTACGAGCAGTACTTC
CASSYPDRDVSYEQYF
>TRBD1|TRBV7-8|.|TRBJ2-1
TGTGCCAGCGACAGGGACCCCCAGTTCTTC
CASDRDPQFF
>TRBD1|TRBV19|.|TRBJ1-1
TGTGCCAGTAGTGTCAGTGCCGGGACAGCTGAAGCTTTCTTT
CASSVSAGTAEAFF
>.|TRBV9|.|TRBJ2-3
TGTGCCAGCAGGAGAGTCAGCACAGATACGCAGTATTTT
CASRRVSTDTQYF
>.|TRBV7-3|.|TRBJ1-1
TGTGCCAGCAGCTTAAAGGTCGGTGCTGAAGCTTTCTTT
CASSLKVGAEAFF
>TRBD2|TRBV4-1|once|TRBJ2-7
TGCGCCAGCAGCCCCGAGCGGGAGACTCTCTACGAGCAGTACTTC
CASSPERETLYEQYF
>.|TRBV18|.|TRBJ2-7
TGTGCCAGCTCACCAGGGTCCTCCTACGAGCAGTACTTC
CASSPGSSYEQYF
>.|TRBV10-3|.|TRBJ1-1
TGTGCCATCAGTGGGGCGGGGAGGAACACTGAAGCTTTCTTT
CAISGAGRNTEAFF
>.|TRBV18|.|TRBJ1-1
TGTGCCAGCTCGTCGGACGGTGGAGCTGAAGCTTTCTTT
CASSSDGGAEAFF
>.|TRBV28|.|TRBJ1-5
TGTGCCAGCAGTTTTTCCCGCAGGGGCAATCAGCCCCAGCATTTT
CASSFSRRGNQPQHF
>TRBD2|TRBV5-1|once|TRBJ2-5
TGCGCCAGCAGCTTGGGTGGCGGGGGGTCAGAGACCCAGTACTTC
CASSLGGGGSETQYF
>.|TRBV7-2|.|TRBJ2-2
TGTGCCAGCAGCTGGATGGGACAAAACACCGGGGAGCTGTTTTTT
CASSWMGQNTGELFF
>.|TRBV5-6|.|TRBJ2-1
TGTGCCAGCAACCCCGTAGTAGATACCACCAATGAGCAGTTCTTC
CASNPVVDTTNEQFF
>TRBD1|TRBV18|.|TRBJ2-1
TGTGCCAGCTCACCTGACAGGGTCGAGCAGTTCTTC
CASSPDRVEQFF
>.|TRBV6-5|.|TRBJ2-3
TGTGCCAGCAGCTCCACAGATACGCAGTATTTT
CASSSTDTQYF
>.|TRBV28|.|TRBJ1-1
TGTGCCAGCAGTTTCGGAGGGGGACACACTGAAGCTTTCTTT
CASSFGGGHTEAFF
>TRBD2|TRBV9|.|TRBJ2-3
TGTGCCAGCAGCCCCCGGGGACTAGCGGGTACTCAGGGAGATACGCAGTATTTT
CASSPRGLAGTQGDTQYF
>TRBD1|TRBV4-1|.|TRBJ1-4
TGCGCCAGCAGCCACGAAGACAGGGTAGATGAAAAACTGTTTTTT
CASSHEDRVDEKLFF
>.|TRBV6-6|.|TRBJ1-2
TGTGCCAGCAAGCGCGAGGGGGAAGTCTATGGCTACACCTTC
CASKREGEVYGYTF
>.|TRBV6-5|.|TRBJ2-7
TGTGCCAGCAGCTATAGACAGGGGACTACGCAGTACTTC
CASSYRQGTTQYF
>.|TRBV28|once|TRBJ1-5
TGTGCCAGCAGCCCGACAGGAGCTTATCAGCCCCAGCATTTT
CASSPTGAYQPQHF
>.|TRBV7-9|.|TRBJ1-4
TGTGCCAGCAGCTTAGTATCTCAGGGTGTTGAAAAACTGTTTTTT
CASSLVSQGVEKLFF
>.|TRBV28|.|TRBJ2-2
TGTGCCGCCAGCCAGGACACCGGGGAGCTGTTTTTT
CAASQDTGELFF
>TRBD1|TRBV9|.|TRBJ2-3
TGTGCCAGCAGCGTTCAGACAGGGACAGATACGCAGTATTTT
CASSVQTGTDTQYF
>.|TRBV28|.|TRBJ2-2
TGTGCCAGCAGTTTATCCCGGGGGCAGGGAAACACCGGGGAGCTGTTTTTT
CASSLSRGQGNTGELFF
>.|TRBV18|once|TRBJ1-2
TGTGCCAGCTCATCATCGACGACGGTTTCAGGCTACACCTTC
CASSSSTTVSGYTF
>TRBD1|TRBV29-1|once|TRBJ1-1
TGCAGCGTTGCGCGCCCGACAGGGTCGGCTGAAGCTTTCTTT
CSVARPTGSAEAFF
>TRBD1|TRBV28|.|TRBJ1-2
TGTGCCAGCAGGCTGACAGGGGACTACTTTAACTATGGCTACACCTTC
CASRLTGDYFNYGYTF
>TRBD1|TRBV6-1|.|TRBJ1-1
TGTGCCAGCAGGGGACAGGGACTTAACACTGAAGCTTTCTTT
CASRGQGLNTEAFF
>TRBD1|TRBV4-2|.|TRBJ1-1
TGTGCCAGCATGTGGGACAGGGGGGACACTGAAGCTTTCTTT
CASMWDRGDTEAFF
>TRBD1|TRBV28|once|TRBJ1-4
TGTGCCAGCAGTTTAGGGGGACAGGGGGAAAAACTGTTTTTT
CASSLGGQGEKLFF
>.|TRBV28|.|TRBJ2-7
TGTGCCAGCAGTCCCGGGAACTACGAGCAGTACTTC
CASSPGNYEQYF
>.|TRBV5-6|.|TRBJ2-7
TGTGCCAGCAGCTTGAGGGGTATTAACAGGGACACCTACGAGCAGTACTTC
CASSLRGINRDTYEQYF
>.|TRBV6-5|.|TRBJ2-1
TGTGCCAGCAGACTCGGGCCCGCCTACAATGAGCAGTTCTTC
CASRLGPAYNEQFF
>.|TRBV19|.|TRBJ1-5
TGTGCCAGTAGTGCTAGCCTACAGGGATACAATCAGCCCCAGCATTTT
CASSASLQGYNQPQHF
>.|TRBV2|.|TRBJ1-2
TGTGCCAGCAGTGTCTCCTATGGCTACACCTTC
CASSVSYGYTF
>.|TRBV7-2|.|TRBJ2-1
TGTGCCAGCAGCTTAGGGTCCGGGTCTATTGGTGAGCAGTTCTTC
CASSLGSGSIGEQFF
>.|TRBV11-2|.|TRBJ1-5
TGTGCCAGCAGCTTAGGAGGGGATCAGCCCCAGCATTTT
CASSLGGDQPQHF
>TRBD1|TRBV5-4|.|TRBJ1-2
TGTGCCAGCAGGAGACAGGGGACCCTTTCTAACTATGGCTACACCTTC
CASRRQGTLSNYGYTF
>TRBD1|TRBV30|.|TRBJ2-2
TGTGCCTGGAGTGTCGGCAGGGGGAGAGGGGAGCTGTTTTTT
CAWSVGRGRGELFF
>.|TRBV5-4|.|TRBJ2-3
TGTGCCAGCAGCTTGGAACCAGACCGTGGCACAGATACGCAGTATTTT
CASSLEPDRGTDTQYF